This TCR beta chain came from a study of blood T cell repertoires in COVID-19. Looking at the study overall: Acute and convalescent COVID-19 specimens originated in the United States, Italy and Spain.

Authors' methods: How many nucleated cells were present was estimated from reference gene primer amplification. Using immunoSEQ multiplex PCR, the repertoire was profiled, and TCRdb retains in-frame clones only, with some absent. From that table come the V and J calls and clone size; the DNA was used to work out D and trimming. Of 350,000 to 450,000 clones listed, around nine tenths are singletons. Seattle patients were enrolled during active infection and followed longitudinally. Sequenced sample: peripheral blood. This sequence originates from a woman in her thirties or forties with COVID-19, enrolled during active disease.

The CDR3 loop reads CASSLATASVYVGANEKLFF. Written as DNA, the CDR3 is TGTGCCAGCAGCTTAGCCACAGCATCAGTATACGTCGGGGCTAATGAAAAACTGTTTTTT. V gene TRBV7-2 combines with J gene TRBJ1-4; no clear D. Trimming left V 0 bases short and J 3 bases short, with 23 bases between. Germline-derived CDR1 and CDR2 are SGHTA and FQGNSA. This CDR3 is built from 20 residues.